This T cell receptor (beta chain) was sequenced in a study of T cell responses to AZD1222 COVID-19 vaccine. Profiled with immunoSEQ multiplex PCR; TCRdb holds only in-frame clones, not every one. Here the sample spans under 200,000 clones, 87% being singletons. With 6 bases clipped from V and 12 bases from J, the junction kept 12 bases outside the gene matches. The CDR3 sequence is 13 residues long. The V gene's germline CDR1 is MNHEY and CDR2 SVGAGI. The rearrangement uses TRBV6-5 and TRBJ2-7, with 9 bases aligning to TRBD1. The source was peripheral blood, collected on day 0 of MenACWY control vaccination. The clonotype was recovered from an adult in good health. The CDR3 DNA reads TGTGCCAGCAGCAGGGGTACAGGGGGCCAAGCGTACTTC. Residues: CASSRGTGGQAYF.